A single sample gave rise to the 13 T cell receptor beta chains below, sequenced in a study of response to subunit inactivated influenza vaccine. TCRdb itself ran the RT-PCR reads through MiXCR, one entry per CDR3 protein. Of 600,000 to 850,000 distinct CDR3 sequences in the sample, 13% to 15% were seen once. Sequencing used PBMCs from blood, obtained 14 to 15 days before vaccination. The receptors stem from a man in his fifties who received an inactivated influenza vaccine.

This clonotype was counted a few times. This rearrangement joins TRBV5-1 to TRBJ2-3; D is ambiguous. Germline V gene data show CDR1 as SGHRS and CDR2 as YFSETQ. Trimming removed 2 bases from V and 2 bases from J, with 15 bases in between. The CDR3 runs 16 residues. CDR3 loop: CASSLSGGPFTDTQYF. Written as DNA, the CDR3 is TGCGCCAGCAGCTTAAGTGGTGGCCCCTTCACAGATACGCAGTATTTT.

The chain combines TRBV10-2 with TRBJ1-5; a possible D gene is TRBD1 (5 bases). The V gene's germline CDR1 is WSHSY and CDR2 SAAADI. The V end lost 2 bases, the J end lost 6 bases, and 8 bases lay between the germline ends. The CDR3 length is 13 residues. The CDR3 DNA sequence: TGCGCCAGCAGTGAGGGGGGGGTTCAGCCCCAGCATTTT. Its translation: CASSEGGVQPQHF.

The chain couples TRBV28 to TRBJ1-5, with D possibly matching TRBD1 (6 bases). CDR1 and CDR2 from the germline V gene are MDHEN and SYDVKM. Trimming removed 3 bases at V and 4 bases at J, with 13 bases between. This CDR3 is 15 amino acids long. CDR3 residues: CASSLRQGNNQPQHF. The CDR3 DNA sequence: TGTGCCAGCAGTTTGAGGCAGGGGAATAATCAGCCCCAGCATTTT.

This chain links TRBV20-1 with TRBJ1-1; D call uncertain. The CDR3 covers 12 residues. The ends were cut back, 8 bases at V and 4 bases at J, with 14 bases in the middle. The germline V gene has CDR1 DFQATT and CDR2 SNEGSKA (reference sequence). The CDR3 nucleotides are TGCAGTACCCCGGGAGTTGGCACTGAAGCTTTCTTT. Amino acid sequence: CSTPGVGTEAFF.

In regard to this clonotype: A much larger clone lies one base from this, so it may be a read error. The conserved phenylalanine or tryptophan normally closing the CDR3 is absent here, so this likely arose from a read error. The CDR3 sequence: CASGDYGYTV. In nucleotides, the CDR3 is TGTGCCAGCGGAGACTATGGCTACACCGTC. This chain uses TRBV6-2 or TRBV6-3 with TRBJ1-2; D is undetermined. V gave up 8 bases and J gave up 3 bases, with 4 bases separating them. CDR3 length: 10 amino acids. The germline V gene encodes CDR1 MNHEY and CDR2 SVGEGT.

The rearrangement uses TRBV7-9 and TRBJ2-1; no reliable D call. V lost 7 bases and J lost 4, with 8 bases in between. This CDR3 has 12 amino acids. Germline V gives CDR1 SEHNR, CDR2 FQNEAQ (reference sequence). CDR3 loop: CASTLTYNEQFF. In nucleotides, the CDR3 is TGTGCCAGCACCCTGACGTACAATGAGCAGTTCTTC.

The sample holds many counts of this clonotype. The rearrangement links TRBV4-1 to TRBJ1-1; weak D call: TRBD1 (5 bases). The CDR3 has 14 residues. V lost 1 base, J lost 7 bases, and 13 bases lay in between. Germline assignment: CDR1 MGHRA and CDR2 YSYEKL. CDR3 in amino acids: CASSQGTFGFEAFF. The CDR3 DNA sequence: TGCGCCAGCAGCCAAGGGACATTTGGATTTGAAGCTTTCTTT.

This clonotype was observed a few times. V and J are TRBV28 and TRBJ1-5; D remains ambiguous. Per the germline V gene, CDR1 is MDHEN and CDR2 is SYDVKM. Trimming left V 1 base short and J 0 bases short, with 10 bases between. CDR3 length: 16 amino acids. CDR3 region: CASSLYSSYSNQPQHF. CDR3 nucleotide sequence: TGTGCCAGCAGTTTATATTCAAGCTATAGCAATCAGCCCCAGCATTTT.

This clonotype was seen more than once but under ten times. The chain combines TRBV27 with TRBJ2-2; D is perhaps TRBD1 (5 bases). Germline V gene lookup returns CDR1 MNHEY and CDR2 SMNVEV (reference sequence). Deletions cut 6 bases from V and 4 bases from J, with 12 bases between. The CDR3 is 14 residues long. CDR3 protein: CASRETGLTGELFF. In DNA form, the CDR3 reads TGTGCCAGCAGGGAAACAGGTCTCACCGGGGAGCTGTTTTTT.

This clonotype was counted only a few times. The V call is TRBV11-2, the J call TRBJ1-1; no clear D gene. The CDR3 runs 15 residues. Germline assignment: CDR1 SGHAT and CDR2 FQNNGV. The V end lost 5 bases, the J end lost 4 bases, and 17 bases lay between the germline ends. CDR3 bases: TGTGCCAGCAGCCGCCTGCTATCACTGGGCACTGAAGCTTTCTTT. Protein product: CASSRLLSLGTEAFF.

The CDR3 reads CSVDPRGQTEAFF. CDR3 in DNA: TGCAGCGTTGATCCAAGGGGGCAAACTGAAGCTTTCTTT. The chain recombines TRBV29-1 with TRBJ1-1; 7 nucleotides agree with TRBD1. Germline V gives CDR1 SQVTM, CDR2 ANQGSEA. This CDR3 contains 13 residues. With 3 bases clipped from V and 5 bases from J, the junction kept 6 bases outside the gene matches.

This clonotype was recorded a few times. The CDR3 region is CASSIQGGLAKNIQYF. The CDR3 region has the DNA TGTGCCAGCAGTATCCAGGGGGGGCTAGCCAAAAACATTCAGTACTTC. The chain uses TRBV12-3 or TRBV12-4 and TRBJ2-4, with D tentatively TRBD1 or TRBD2 (7 bases each). V was cut by 5 bases and J by 0 bases, with 14 bases left in between. The CDR3 consists of 16 residues.

The CDR3 DNA is TGTGCCATCACGGGACAGGGCTATGGCTACACCTTC. The encoded protein is CAITGQGYGYTF. The chain joins TRBV10-3 to TRBJ1-2; 9 bases line up with TRBD1. The V gene end was trimmed by 7 bases and the J gene end by 4 bases; junction bases not matched to a gene: 1. The CDR3 spans 12 residues. Per germline, CDR1 ENHRY and CDR2 SYGVKD.